This note documents a single TCR beta chain sequence. The antigen is unknown. The junction departs from germline at one end; a sequencing error may be responsible. The CDR3 is made up of 15 amino acids. CDR1 and CDR2 from the germline V gene are LNHDA and SQIVND (reference sequence). This record belongs to a study of T cell responses to AZD1222 COVID-19 vaccine. Overall study context: Second-dose recipients at about 4 or about 12 weeks were treated as one pooled group.

Study-level results: Of the AZD1222 recipients, only six were seropositive at baseline. Increases in Spike-specific TCR breadth and depth were seen after two AZD1222 doses.

The data were produced by immunoSEQ multiplex PCR, yet TCRdb's version contains in-frame clones alone and is incomplete. The top ten clones hold about 2.1% of a sample with 130,000 to 150,000 clones, about 91% of them seen once. The sample in question was peripheral blood, obtained on day 0 of AZD1222 vaccination. The clonotype originates from an adult in good health. V is TRBV19 and J is TRBJ2-3, with TRBD2 identical over 10 bases. CDR3 nucleotides: TGTGCCAGTAGTATAAGCGGGGGGGCCACATATACGCAGTATTTT. Translating it yields CASSISGGATYTQYF.